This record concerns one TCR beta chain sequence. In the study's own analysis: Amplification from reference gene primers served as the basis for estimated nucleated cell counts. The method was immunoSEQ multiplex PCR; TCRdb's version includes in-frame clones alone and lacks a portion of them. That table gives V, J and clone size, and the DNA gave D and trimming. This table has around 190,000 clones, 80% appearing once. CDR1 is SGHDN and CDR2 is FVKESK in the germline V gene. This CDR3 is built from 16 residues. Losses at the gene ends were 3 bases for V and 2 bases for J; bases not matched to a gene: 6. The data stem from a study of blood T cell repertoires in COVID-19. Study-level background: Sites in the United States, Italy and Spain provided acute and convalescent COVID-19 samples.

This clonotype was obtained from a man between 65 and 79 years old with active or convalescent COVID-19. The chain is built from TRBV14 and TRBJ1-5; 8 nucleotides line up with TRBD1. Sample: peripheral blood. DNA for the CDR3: TGTGCCAGCAGCCATCTGCAGGGGGCAGGCAATCAGCCCCAGCATTTT. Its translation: CASSHLQGAGNQPQHF.